The rows below give T cell receptor beta chains drawn from one sample of a study of blood T cell repertoires in COVID-19. Clones were read by immunoSEQ multiplex PCR, and TCRdb kept only the in-frame ones, dropping some. The data show 150,000 or so clones, around 84% seen once. The sequencing sample was made of PBMCs or T cells enriched from blood (not recorded which). These receptor sequences come from a man between 35 and 55 years old who had recovered from COVID-19. Both conserved end residues are part of each CDR3. The order of the fields is J gene, V gene, clone size, D gene, CDR3 protein, CDR3 DNA. D genes are given only for firm matches. Not every row has a clone size; where given, it reads once, few, many or a size class.

j_call: TRBJ2-2; v_call: TRBV10-3; clone_size: few; d_call: TRBD2; cdr3_aa: CAISGSGGVTGELFF; cdr3_nt: TGTGCCATCAGTGGAAGCGGGGGGGTCACCGGGGAGCTGTTTTTT
j_call: TRBJ2-3; v_call: TRBV7-3; clone_size: NA; d_call: TRBD2; cdr3_aa: CASSPGLGGDTQYF; cdr3_nt: TGTGCCAGCAGCCCCGGACTAGGTGGAGATACGCAGTATTTT
j_call: TRBJ2-3; v_call: TRBV7-9; clone_size: NA; d_call: NA; cdr3_aa: CASSLVRVRADTQYF; cdr3_nt: TGTGCCAGCAGCTTAGTCAGGGTTAGGGCAGATACGCAGTATTTT
j_call: TRBJ1-5; v_call: TRBV7-9; clone_size: NA; d_call: TRBD1; cdr3_aa: CASSFGTDYSNQPQHF; cdr3_nt: TGTGCCAGCAGCTTCGGGACAGACTATAGCAATCAGCCCCAGCATTTT
j_call: TRBJ1-3; v_call: TRBV3-1/TRBV3-2; clone_size: NA; d_call: NA; cdr3_aa: CASSRQTGSGNTIYF; cdr3_nt: TGTGCCAGCAGCCGACAAACAGGCTCTGGAAACACCATATATTTT
j_call: TRBJ2-3; v_call: TRBV5-1; clone_size: NA; d_call: TRBD2; cdr3_aa: CASSLPLAALTDTQYF; cdr3_nt: TGCGCCAGCAGCTTGCCCCTAGCGGCTCTCACAGATACGCAGTATTTT
j_call: TRBJ1-1; v_call: TRBV2; clone_size: NA; d_call: TRBD1; cdr3_aa: CASSRTGQNTEAFF; cdr3_nt: TGTGCCAGCAGTCGGACAGGACAGAACACTGAAGCTTTCTTT
j_call: TRBJ1-2; v_call: TRBV7-7; clone_size: NA; d_call: TRBD1; cdr3_aa: CASNKTGRNEDNGYTF; cdr3_nt: TGTGCCAGCAACAAGACAGGGAGGAACGAAGACAATGGCTACACCTTC
j_call: TRBJ1-1; v_call: TRBV3-1/TRBV3-2; clone_size: NA; d_call: NA; cdr3_aa: CASSQDRVGKAFF; cdr3_nt: TGTGCCAGCAGCCAAGACAGGGTAGGGAAAGCTTTCTTT
j_call: TRBJ1-3; v_call: TRBV6-5; clone_size: NA; d_call: NA; cdr3_aa: CASSYGRKNTIYF; cdr3_nt: TGTGCCAGCAGTTACGGGAGGAAGAACACCATATATTTT
j_call: TRBJ1-6; v_call: TRBV19; clone_size: NA; d_call: NA; cdr3_aa: CASSIPGPDSPLHF; cdr3_nt: TGTGCCAGTAGTATCCCAGGGCCTGATTCACCCCTCCACTTT
j_call: TRBJ2-1; v_call: TRBV11-3; clone_size: NA; d_call: NA; cdr3_aa: CASSLGASYYNEQFF; cdr3_nt: TGTGCCAGCAGCTTAGGAGCCTCCTACTACAATGAGCAGTTCTTC